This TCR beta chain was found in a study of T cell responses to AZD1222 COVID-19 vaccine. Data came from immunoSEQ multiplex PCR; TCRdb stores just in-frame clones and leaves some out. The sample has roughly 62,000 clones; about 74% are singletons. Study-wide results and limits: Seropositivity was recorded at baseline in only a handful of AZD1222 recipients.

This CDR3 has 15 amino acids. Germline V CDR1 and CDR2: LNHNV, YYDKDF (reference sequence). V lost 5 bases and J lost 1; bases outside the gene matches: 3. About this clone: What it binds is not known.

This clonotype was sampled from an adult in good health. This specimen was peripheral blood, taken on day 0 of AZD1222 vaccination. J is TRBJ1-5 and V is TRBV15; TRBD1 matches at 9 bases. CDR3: CATSGGTGSNQPQHF. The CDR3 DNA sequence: TGTGCCACCAGCGGGGGGACAGGGAGCAATCAGCCCCAGCATTTT.